This TCR beta chain was sequenced during a study of T cells in Graves' hyperthyroidism and ophthalmopathy. Study-level background: At the time of initial diagnosis and before any treatment, peripheral blood was collected. Study-wide findings and caveats: Among thyroid clonotypes expanded above 0.001, most also appeared in blood.

This clonotype occurred many times. The target antigen is unknown. The CDR3 regions of TCR beta were amplified from RNA transcripts. HTBI primers were employed in a first-round RT-PCR of the TCR CDR3. TCRdb re-derived calls from the multiplex PCR reads in MiXCR, one entry per CDR3 protein. This table holds 300,000 to 450,000 distinct CDR3 sequences, 15% to 19% found once. The V end lost 5 bases, the J end lost 2 bases, and 7 bases lay between the germline ends. The CDR3 totals 13 residues. The V gene's germline CDR1 is SEHNR and CDR2 FQNEAQ (reference sequence). The chain joins TRBV7-9 to TRBJ2-1; D not resolved. This receptor was obtained from a woman aged 18-35 years with Graves' hyperthyroidism that later progressed to Graves' ophthalmopathy. The sequencing sample was made of blood. For the CDR3, the DNA is TGTGCCAGCAGCCGACCAACCTACAATGAGCAGTTCTTC. It codes for CASSRPTYNEQFF.